These T cell receptor beta chains were read from a single sample in a study of cytomegalovirus exposure and HLA in healthy donors. This table comes from immunoSEQ multiplex PCR, and its TCRdb copy is limited to in-frame clones, with some not included. The table has about 190,000 clones, 77% seen once. Input material: PBMCs. These receptors all stem from a woman aged 25 to 39 in good health and CMV-seropositive. Both conserved end residues are part of each CDR3. Size tells how often a clone was seen (once, few, many) or the class of an expanded clone, and some rows leave it out.

CDR3 protein: CASRAGRTDNSPLHF; J gene: TRBJ1-6; clone size: once; V gene: TRBV2
CDR3 protein: CASSWRADEQFF; J gene: TRBJ2-1; clone size: -; V gene: TRBV5-6
CDR3 protein: CASSKRDRGWEQYF; J gene: TRBJ2-7; clone size: few; V gene: TRBV13
CDR3 protein: CASSPATSGSYEQYF; J gene: TRBJ2-7; clone size: -; V gene: TRBV28
CDR3 protein: CASSPPGLAGEGEQFF; J gene: TRBJ2-1; clone size: -; V gene: TRBV7-2
CDR3 protein: CASSLVTGGRREKLFF; J gene: TRBJ1-4; clone size: -; V gene: TRBV28
CDR3 protein: CASSLVWGQTEAFF; J gene: TRBJ1-1; clone size: -; V gene: TRBV7-2
CDR3 protein: CSARDREGYTF; J gene: TRBJ1-2; clone size: once; V gene: TRBV20-1
CDR3 protein: CASSLMGAGEETQYF; J gene: TRBJ2-5; clone size: -; V gene: TRBV7-9
CDR3 protein: CASSPGPSGTQYF; J gene: TRBJ2-3; clone size: few; V gene: TRBV18
CDR3 protein: CASSQVAGHYGYTF; J gene: TRBJ1-2; clone size: -; V gene: TRBV14
CDR3 protein: CASSVDSEETQYF; J gene: TRBJ2-5; clone size: -; V gene: TRBV9
CDR3 protein: CASSTPGTGANVLTF; J gene: TRBJ2-6; clone size: -; V gene: TRBV6-1
CDR3 protein: CASSPWTGGITEAFF; J gene: TRBJ1-1; clone size: once; V gene: TRBV6-5
CDR3 protein: CASRPTGGGGTQYF; J gene: TRBJ2-5; clone size: -; V gene: TRBV28
CDR3 protein: CASSPTGGQPSYEQYF; J gene: TRBJ2-7; clone size: few; V gene: TRBV18
CDR3 protein: CGAAWWPGEQFF; J gene: TRBJ2-1; clone size: -; V gene: TRBV5-4
CDR3 protein: CASSDIDGEGNQPQHF; J gene: TRBJ1-5; clone size: -; V gene: TRBV6-1
CDR3 protein: CASRRGTSGELSTDTQYF; J gene: TRBJ2-3; clone size: -; V gene: TRBV9
CDR3 protein: CASSGQGATGNTIYF; J gene: TRBJ1-3; clone size: few; V gene: TRBV19
CDR3 protein: CASSPMGLAAYNEQFF; J gene: TRBJ2-1; clone size: few; V gene: TRBV11-2
CDR3 protein: CSVAQGRDTEAFF; J gene: TRBJ1-1; clone size: few; V gene: TRBV29-1
CDR3 protein: CASSSTSGGAWNEQFF; J gene: TRBJ2-1; clone size: -; V gene: TRBV5-1
CDR3 protein: CASSPGQGSRGNQPQHF; J gene: TRBJ1-5; clone size: -; V gene: TRBV5-1
CDR3 protein: CASSLGVGNMNTEAFF; J gene: TRBJ1-1; clone size: once; V gene: TRBV5-1
CDR3 protein: CAGRASGSIEQFF; J gene: TRBJ2-1; clone size: -; V gene: TRBV7-2
CDR3 protein: CASSFGLAGAVNEQFF; J gene: TRBJ2-1; clone size: -; V gene: TRBV19
CDR3 protein: CASSQDLQVNQPQHF; J gene: TRBJ1-5; clone size: -; V gene: TRBV4-3
CDR3 protein: CASSFGDSPLHF; J gene: TRBJ1-6; clone size: -; V gene: TRBV7-9
CDR3 protein: CSVIFYEQYF; J gene: TRBJ2-7; clone size: once; V gene: TRBV29-1
CDR3 protein: CASSLRQPGETQYF; J gene: TRBJ2-5; clone size: -; V gene: TRBV13
CDR3 protein: CASSFGVPGVNEQFF; J gene: TRBJ2-1; clone size: -; V gene: TRBV5-5
CDR3 protein: CASSLVPGGYTQYF; J gene: TRBJ2-3; clone size: once; V gene: TRBV11-2
CDR3 protein: CASPPVDTIDLGAFF; J gene: TRBJ1-1; clone size: -; V gene: TRBV28
CDR3 protein: CASTDRNQPQHF; J gene: TRBJ1-5; clone size: -; V gene: TRBV28
CDR3 protein: CASSQGRFASGRAYSIYNEQFF; J gene: TRBJ2-1; clone size: -; V gene: TRBV14
CDR3 protein: CAITVHSPGQGTGELFF; J gene: TRBJ2-2; clone size: -; V gene: TRBV10-3
CDR3 protein: CASSPVAGTDTQYF; J gene: TRBJ2-3; clone size: -; V gene: TRBV19
CDR3 protein: CASSVLGQGALEQYF; J gene: TRBJ2-7; clone size: -; V gene: TRBV18
CDR3 protein: CATRRTSGRDNEQFF; J gene: TRBJ2-1; clone size: few; V gene: TRBV6-4
CDR3 protein: CASSVPVPFGEQFF; J gene: TRBJ2-1; clone size: -; V gene: TRBV6-1
CDR3 protein: CASSGRLAEGYNEQFF; J gene: TRBJ2-1; clone size: -; V gene: TRBV19
CDR3 protein: CASSVVGTGVETQYF; J gene: TRBJ2-5; clone size: once; V gene: TRBV9
CDR3 protein: CASSLFPGQGMNTEAFF; J gene: TRBJ1-1; clone size: -; V gene: TRBV27
CDR3 protein: CSVERDRGRDTEAFF; J gene: TRBJ1-1; clone size: -; V gene: TRBV29-1
CDR3 protein: CASSRQGAGGANVLTF; J gene: TRBJ2-6; clone size: -; V gene: TRBV4-1
CDR3 protein: CAWSVDREGYTF; J gene: TRBJ1-2; clone size: -; V gene: TRBV30
CDR3 protein: CASSPNRQGSSYGYTF; J gene: TRBJ1-2; clone size: -; V gene: TRBV18
CDR3 protein: CASSPSTNEKLFF; J gene: TRBJ1-4; clone size: -; V gene: TRBV5-4
CDR3 protein: CASRERQGGYSPLHF; J gene: TRBJ1-6; clone size: -; V gene: TRBV5-4
CDR3 protein: CVSRRTGDAGAPNYTDTQYF; J gene: TRBJ2-3; clone size: -; V gene: TRBV10-1